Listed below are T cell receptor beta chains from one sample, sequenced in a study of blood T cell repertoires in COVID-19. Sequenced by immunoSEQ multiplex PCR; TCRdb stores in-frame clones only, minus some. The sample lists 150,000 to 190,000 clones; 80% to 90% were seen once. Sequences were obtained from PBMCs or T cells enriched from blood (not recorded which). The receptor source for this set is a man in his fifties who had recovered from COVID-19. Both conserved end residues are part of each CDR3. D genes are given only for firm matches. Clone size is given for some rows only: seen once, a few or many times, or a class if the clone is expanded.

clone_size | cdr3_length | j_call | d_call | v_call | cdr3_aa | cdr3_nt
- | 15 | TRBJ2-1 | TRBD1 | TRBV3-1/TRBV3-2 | CASSPRDRGYNEQFF | TGTGCCAGCAGTCCCCGGGACAGGGGATACAATGAGCAGTTCTTC
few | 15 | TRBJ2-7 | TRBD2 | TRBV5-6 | CASSSSGGYSYEQYF | TGTGCCAGCAGCTCCAGCGGGGGGTACTCCTACGAGCAGTACTTC
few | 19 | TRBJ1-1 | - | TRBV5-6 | CASSQPPVYHRVGGTEAFF | TGTGCCAGCAGCCAACCTCCCGTTTATCACAGGGTTGGGGGCACTGAAGCTTTCTTT
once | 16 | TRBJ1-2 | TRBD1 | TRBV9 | CASSVDGTGSHGGYTF | TGTGCCAGCAGCGTAGACGGGACAGGGTCTCATGGTGGCTACACCTTC
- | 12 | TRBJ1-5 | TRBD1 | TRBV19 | CATGGQGKPQHF | TGTGCGACAGGTGGACAGGGTAAGCCCCAGCATTTT
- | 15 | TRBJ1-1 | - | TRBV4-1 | CASSLPGTLNTEAFF | TGCGCCAGCAGCCTTCCCGGGACTTTGAACACTGAAGCTTTCTTT
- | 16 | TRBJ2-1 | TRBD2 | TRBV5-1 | CASSPRRTSGYNEQFF | TGCGCCAGCAGCCCCCGGAGGACTAGCGGCTACAATGAGCAGTTCTTC
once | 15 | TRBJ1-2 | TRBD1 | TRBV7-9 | CASSYGTGDPYGYTF | TGTGCCAGCAGCTATGGGACAGGGGACCCCTATGGCTACACCTTC
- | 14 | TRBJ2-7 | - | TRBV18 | CASSPPKLRLEQYF | TGTGCCAGCTCACCACCGAAGCTCCGCCTAGAGCAGTACTTC
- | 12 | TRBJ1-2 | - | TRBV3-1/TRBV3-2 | CAVQGRVHGYTF | TGTGCTGTGCAGGGCCGAGTCCATGGCTACACCTTC
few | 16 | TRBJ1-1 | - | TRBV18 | CASSPGKKGLGTEAFF | TGTGCCAGCTCACCTGGAAAGAAGGGGCTAGGGACTGAAGCTTTCTTT
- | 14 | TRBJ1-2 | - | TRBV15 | CATSRDVGNRAYTF | TGTGCCACCAGCAGAGATGTGGGGAACAGGGCCTACACCTTC
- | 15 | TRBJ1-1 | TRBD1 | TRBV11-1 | CASSQGTGGATEAFF | TGTGCCAGCAGCCAGGGGACAGGGGGGGCCACTGAAGCTTTCTTT
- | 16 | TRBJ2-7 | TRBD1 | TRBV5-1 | CASSLAGGTGGYEQYF | TGCGCCAGCAGCTTGGCTGGCGGGACAGGCGGGTACGAGCAGTACTTC
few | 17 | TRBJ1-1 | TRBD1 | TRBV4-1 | CASSQVGATGEDTEAFF | TGCGCCAGCAGCCAAGTGGGGGCGACAGGGGAGGACACTGAAGCTTTCTTT
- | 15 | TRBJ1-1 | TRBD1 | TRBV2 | CASRRGQGLNTEAFF | TGTGCCAGCAGGAGGGGACAGGGCCTTAACACTGAAGCTTTCTTT
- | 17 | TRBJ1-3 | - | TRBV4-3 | CASSQELPGGPGNTIYF | TGCGCCAGCAGCCAAGAGCTCCCGGGGGGCCCGGGAAACACCATATATTTT
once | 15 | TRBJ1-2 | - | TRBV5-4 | CASSLEAQGNYGYTF | TGTGCCAGCAGCTTGGAAGCTCAGGGGAACTATGGCTACACCTTC
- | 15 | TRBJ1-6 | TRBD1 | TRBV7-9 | CASSLEDRILSPLHF | TGTGCCAGCAGCTTAGAGGACAGGATCCTTTCACCCCTCCACTTT
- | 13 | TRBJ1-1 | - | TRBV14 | CASSQGALNEAFF | TGTGCCAGCAGCCAGGGGGCTTTAAATGAAGCTTTCTTT
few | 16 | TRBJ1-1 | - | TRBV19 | CASSIVAGAWNTEAFF | TGTGCCAGTAGTATAGTGGCAGGGGCCTGGAACACTGAAGCTTTCTTT
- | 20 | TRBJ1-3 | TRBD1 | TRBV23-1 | CASSQPPGQAIWNSGNTIYF | TGCGCCAGCAGTCAACCTCCGGGACAGGCTATTTGGAACTCTGGAAACACCATATATTTT
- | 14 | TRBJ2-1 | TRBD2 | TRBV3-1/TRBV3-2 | CASRSGGTKNEQFF | TGTGCCAGCAGGTCGGGGGGGACAAAGAATGAGCAGTTCTTC
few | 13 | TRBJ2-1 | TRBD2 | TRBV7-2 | CASSHGLANEQFF | TGTGCCAGCAGCCACGGACTAGCTAATGAGCAGTTCTTC
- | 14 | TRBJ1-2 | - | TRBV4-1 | CASSQDSTVNGYTF | TGCGCCAGCAGCCAAGATAGTACAGTTAATGGCTACACCTTC
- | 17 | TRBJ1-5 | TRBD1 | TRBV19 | CASSDGAGQGMTQPQHF | TGTGCCAGTAGTGATGGGGCTGGACAGGGGATGACTCAGCCCCAGCATTTT
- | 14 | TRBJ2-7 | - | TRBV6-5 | CASKLSQTGHEQYF | TGTGCCAGCAAACTCTCCCAAACAGGCCACGAGCAGTACTTC
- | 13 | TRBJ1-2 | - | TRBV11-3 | CASSFGEGYGYTF | TGTGCCAGCAGCTTTGGGGAGGGCTATGGCTACACCTTC
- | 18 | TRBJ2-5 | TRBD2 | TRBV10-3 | CAISEKKVAGGYQETQYF | TGTGCCATCAGTGAGAAGAAGGTAGCGGGGGGCTACCAAGAGACCCAGTACTTC
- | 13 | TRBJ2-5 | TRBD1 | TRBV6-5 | CASSRTGGNAQYF | TGTGCCAGCAGCAGGACAGGGGGGAACGCCCAGTACTTC
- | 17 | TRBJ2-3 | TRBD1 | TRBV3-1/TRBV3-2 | CASSPRGWGTGGDTQYF | TGTGCCAGCAGCCCCAGGGGGTGGGGGACAGGGGGAGATACGCAGTATTTT
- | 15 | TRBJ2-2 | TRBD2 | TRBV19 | CASSIWIAGPGELFF | TGTGCCAGTAGTATTTGGATAGCGGGGCCCGGGGAGCTGTTTTTT
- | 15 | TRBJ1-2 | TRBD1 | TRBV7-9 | CASDLAGDRGLGYTF | TGTGCCAGCGACCTTGCCGGGGACAGGGGGCTGGGCTACACCTTC
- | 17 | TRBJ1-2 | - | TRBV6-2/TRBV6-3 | CASSYSGVPPGWYGYTF | TGTGCCAGCAGTTACTCGGGCGTACCACCTGGGTGGTATGGCTACACCTTC
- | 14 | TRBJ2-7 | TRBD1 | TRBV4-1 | CASSQETGFYEQYF | TGCGCCAGCAGCCAGGAGACAGGGTTCTACGAGCAGTACTTC
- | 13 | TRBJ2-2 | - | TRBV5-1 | CASSLEGRRELFF | TGCGCCAGCAGCTTGGAGGGGCGGCGGGAGCTGTTTTTT
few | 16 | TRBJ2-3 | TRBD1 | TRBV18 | CASSFRGGAGTDTQYF | TGTGCCAGCTCGTTTCGAGGGGGCGCGGGCACAGATACGCAGTATTTT
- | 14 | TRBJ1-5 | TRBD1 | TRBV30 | CAWSVAGGDQPQHF | TGTGCCTGGAGTGTAGCAGGGGGCGATCAGCCCCAACATTTT
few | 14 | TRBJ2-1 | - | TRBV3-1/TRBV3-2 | CASSQATVYNEQFF | TGTGCCAGCAGCCAAGCGACAGTATACAATGAGCAGTTCTTC
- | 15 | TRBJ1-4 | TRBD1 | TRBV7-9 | CASSLAGTGDEKLFF | TGTGCCAGCAGCTTAGCCGGGACAGGGGATGAAAAACTGTTTTTT
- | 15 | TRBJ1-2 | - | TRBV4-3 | CASSQTPTANYGYTF | TGCGCCAGCAGCCAAACCCCGACAGCAAACTATGGCTACACCTTC
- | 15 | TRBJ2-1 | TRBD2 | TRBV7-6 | CASSLGTSGGNEQFF | TGTGCCAGCAGCTTAGGGACTAGCGGGGGCAATGAGCAGTTCTTC
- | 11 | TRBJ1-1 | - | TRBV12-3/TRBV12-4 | CASSLGDLAFF | TGTGCCAGCAGTTTAGGGGACTTAGCTTTCTTT
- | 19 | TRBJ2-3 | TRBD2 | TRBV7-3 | CASSLRAGLAGGPPDTQYF | TGTGCCAGCAGCCTAAGGGCCGGACTAGCGGGGGGGCCTCCAGATACGCAGTATTTT
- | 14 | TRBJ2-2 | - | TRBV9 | CASSVYRDTGELFF | TGTGCCAGCAGCGTATACAGGGACACCGGGGAGCTGTTTTTT
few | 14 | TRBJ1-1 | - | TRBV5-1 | CASSHGQTNTEAFF | TGCGCCAGCAGCCACGGACAGACGAACACTGAAGCTTTCTTT
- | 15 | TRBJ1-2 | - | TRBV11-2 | CASSLVRGSNYGYTF | TGTGCCAGCAGCTTAGTAAGGGGTTCTAACTATGGCTACACCTTC
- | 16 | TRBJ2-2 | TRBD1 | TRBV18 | CASSLQGVQGTGELFF | TGTGCCAGCTCACTACAGGGGGTCCAGGGCACCGGGGAGCTGTTTTTT
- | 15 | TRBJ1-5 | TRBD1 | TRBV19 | CASRERDRVNQPQHF | TGTGCCAGTAGGGAGAGGGACAGGGTAAATCAGCCCCAGCATTTT
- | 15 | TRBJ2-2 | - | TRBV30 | CAWTPDNRVSGELFF | TGTGCCTGGACCCCTGATAACAGGGTATCCGGGGAGCTGTTTTTT
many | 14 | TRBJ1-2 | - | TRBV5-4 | CAGGSWNSNYGYTF | TGTGCCGGGGGCTCTTGGAATTCTAACTATGGCTACACCTTC
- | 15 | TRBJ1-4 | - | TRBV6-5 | CASSPQTVPQEKLFF | TGTGCCAGCAGTCCCCAGACAGTTCCCCAAGAAAAACTGTTTTTT
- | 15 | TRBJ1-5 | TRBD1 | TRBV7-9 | CASSSSGGGNQPQHF | TGTGCCAGCAGCTCTTCAGGGGGCGGCAATCAGCCCCAGCATTTT
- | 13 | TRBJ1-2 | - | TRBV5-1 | CASSLEAGGGYTF | TGCGCCAGCAGCTTGGAGGCTGGAGGGGGCTACACCTTC
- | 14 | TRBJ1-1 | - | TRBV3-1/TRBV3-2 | CASSPRTGGTEAFF | TGTGCCAGCAGCCCCCGAACAGGTGGCACTGAAGCTTTCTTT
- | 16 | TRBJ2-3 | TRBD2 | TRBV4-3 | CASSQDLAGGPDTQYF | TGCGCCAGCAGCCAAGATCTAGCGGGGGGGCCAGATACGCAGTATTTT
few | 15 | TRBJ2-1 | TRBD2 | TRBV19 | CASSPRGGPINEQFF | TGTGCCAGTAGTCCGCGGGGGGGCCCCATCAATGAGCAGTTCTTC
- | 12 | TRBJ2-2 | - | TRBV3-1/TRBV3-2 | CASSQSPGELFF | TGTGCCAGCAGCCAATCTCCCGGGGAGCTGTTTTTT
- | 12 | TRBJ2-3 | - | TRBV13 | CASSLRTDTQYF | TGTGCCAGCAGCTTACGGACAGATACGCAGTATTTT
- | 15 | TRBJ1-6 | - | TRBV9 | CASSVEVGRGSPLHF | TGTGCCAGCAGCGTAGAAGTAGGGAGGGGATCACCCCTCCACTTT